This T cell receptor (beta chain) was retrieved from a study of cytomegalovirus exposure and HLA in healthy donors. Looked up from germline, CDR1 is SGHRS and CDR2 is YFSETQ. Between the trimmed V and J ends, which lost 1 base and 8 bases, there was a span of 12 bases. The CDR3 runs 13 residues. PCR primers comprised 60 Vbeta and 13 Jbeta primers. The data were produced by immunoSEQ multiplex PCR, yet TCRdb's version contains in-frame clones alone and is incomplete. The table has about 150,000 clones, approximately 84% seen once. The sequenced sample consisted of PBMCs. The chain couples TRBV5-1 to TRBJ1-2; D is perhaps TRBD1 (5 bases). The origin of this receptor is a woman aged 40 to 50 in good health and CMV-seropositive. The CDR3 nucleotides are TGCGCCAGCAGCTTGATAGGGGCGCACGGCTACACCTTC. Amino acid sequence: CASSLIGAHGYTF.